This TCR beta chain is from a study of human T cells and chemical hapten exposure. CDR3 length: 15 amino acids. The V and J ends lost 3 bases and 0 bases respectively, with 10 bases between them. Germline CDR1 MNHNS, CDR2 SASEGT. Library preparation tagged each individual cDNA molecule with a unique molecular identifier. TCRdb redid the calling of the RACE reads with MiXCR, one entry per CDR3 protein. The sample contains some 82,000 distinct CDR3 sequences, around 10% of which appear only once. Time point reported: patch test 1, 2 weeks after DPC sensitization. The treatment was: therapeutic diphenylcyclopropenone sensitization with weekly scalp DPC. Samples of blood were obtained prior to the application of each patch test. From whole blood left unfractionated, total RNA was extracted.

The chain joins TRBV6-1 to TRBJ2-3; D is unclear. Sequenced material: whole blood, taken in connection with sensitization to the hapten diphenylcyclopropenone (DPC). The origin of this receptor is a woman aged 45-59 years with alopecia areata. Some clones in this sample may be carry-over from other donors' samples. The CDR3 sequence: CASSDYLESTDTQYF. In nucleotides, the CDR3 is TGTGCCAGCAGTGACTACTTAGAGAGCACAGATACGCAGTATTTT.